One sample yielded the 10 T cell receptor beta chains listed below, sequenced in a study of blood T cells in healthy people across ages. For the second PCR, which ran for 7 to 11 cycles, a sample-barcoded 5' primer and a J-beta primer mix were used. TCRdb passed the 5' RACE reads through MiXCR, listing each CDR3 protein once. Here the sample spans some 1.5 million distinct CDR3 sequences, roughly two fifths being singletons. Sample: blood. These receptors were obtained from a woman between 18 and 30 years old in good health.

Points on this clonotype: One junction end does not reproduce the germline sequence, and a read error may be involved. This sequence joins TRBV7-7 and TRBJ2-5; 11 bases match TRBD2. From germline, CDR1 is SSHAT and CDR2 FNYEAQ (reference sequence). The CDR3 contains 15 residues. This CDR3 is CASSLVLAGENEQYF. The CDR3 bases are TGTGCTAGCAGCTTAGTACTAGCGGGAGAGAATGAGCAGTACTTC.

This clonotype was detected only a few times. The chain has TRBV6-1 and TRBJ2-7; possible D gene TRBD2, 6 bases. The germline CDR1 and CDR2 sequences are MNHNS and SASEGT. V lost 2 bases to trimming and J lost 3 bases, with 11 bases between them. This CDR3 is 14 amino acids long. The CDR3: CASSERRASYEQYF. CDR3 DNA sequence: TGTGCCAGCAGTGAACGGAGGGCCAGCTACGAGCAGTACTTC.

Details on this clonotype: A read error may account for a junction end that differs from germline. This sequence joins TRBV18 and TRBJ2-6; the D is unclear. The CDR3 is 17 residues long. Germline V gene lookup returns CDR1 KGHSH and CDR2 LQKENI. CDR3 loop: CASATTSLSSGTNVLTF. CDR3 in DNA: TGTGCCAGCGCGACAACGTCACTTAGCTCTGGGACCAACGTCCTGACTTTC.

The J gene is TRBJ1-2, the V gene TRBV27, with a possible D match to TRBD1 (5 bases). The V end was cut by 2 bases, the J end by 0 bases, with 10 bases between. Germline V gene data show CDR1 as MNHEY and CDR2 as SMNVEV (reference sequence). The CDR3 is 15 residues long. CDR3 residues: CASSLGSGPNYGYTF. Written as DNA, the CDR3 is TGTGCCAGCAGTTTAGGATCGGGGCCTAACTATGGCTACACCTTC.

This clonotype appeared many times. Its ends do not fully match the called genes, so a read error is possible. This rearrangement joins TRBV5-1 to TRBJ2-5; D is unclear. The CDR3 contains 13 residues. CDR1 is SGHRS and CDR2 is YFSETQ in the germline V gene. The CDR3 DNA sequence: TGTGCCAGCAGCTTGGGTCCCCAAGAGACCCAGTACTTC. It is translated as CASSLGPQETQYF.

The genes are TRBV30 and TRBJ1-1; D unresolved. Trimming stripped 4 bases from V and 0 bases from J, with 3 bases between. The CDR3 contains 11 residues. The V gene's germline CDR1 is GTSNPN and CDR2 SVGIG (reference sequence). In nucleotides, the CDR3 is TGTGCCTGGATGGTGAACACTGAAGCTTTCTTT. This sequence encodes CAWMVNTEAFF.

The chain is built from TRBV9 and TRBJ2-5; 12 nucleotides agree with TRBD2. V trimming: 0 bases; J trimming: 5 bases; junction bases outside the gene matches: 2. The CDR3 is 15 residues long. Germline V gene sequence: CDR1 SGDLS, CDR2 YYNGEE. CDR3 sequence reads: CASSVVLAGGETQYF. For the CDR3, the DNA is TGTGCCAGCAGCGTAGTTCTAGCGGGAGGGGAGACCCAGTACTTC.

The genes are TRBV6-5 and TRBJ2-6; the D gene could be TRBD1 or TRBD2 (5 bases each). The ends were cut back, 0 bases at V and 0 bases at J, with 12 bases in the middle. Germline CDR1 and CDR2: MNHEY and SVGAGI. The CDR3 covers 18 residues. CDR3 nucleotide sequence: TGTGCCAGCAGTTACTCGAGAGGGGCAAGCTCTGGGGCCAACGTCCTGACTTTC. It encodes CASSYSRGASSGANVLTF.

The V call is TRBV20-1, the J call TRBJ2-7, with 9 bases matching TRBD1. The CDR3 sequence is 13 residues long. Germline-derived CDR1 and CDR2 are DFQATT and SNEGSKA (reference sequence). V was pared by 5 bases and J by 3 bases, with 5 bases of the junction left unmatched. CDR3 DNA sequence: TGCAGTGCTCCGGGACAGGGATTCTACGAGCAGTACTTC. Translated, it gives CSAPGQGFYEQYF.

The chain links TRBV20-1 to TRBJ2-4, with 7 bases identical to TRBD1. With the DNA end fitting TRBJ2-7 better, the J assignment may be wrong. Germline CDR1 and CDR2: DFQATT and SNEGSKA (reference sequence). The CDR3 runs 14 residues. The CDR3: CSATDRDKAYEQYF. The CDR3 bases are TGCAGTGCAACCGACAGGGATAAAGCCTACGAGCAGTACTTC.